Here is one T cell receptor beta chain with its context. The source of the sample is a study of CD8+ T cells in alopecia areata. Germline V gene sequence: CDR1 SQVTM, CDR2 ANQGSEA. The CDR3 is 11 residues long. Germline trimming cut 6 bases from V and 3 bases from J; bases unmatched to any gene: 1. Reverse transcribed after extraction, RNA yielded cDNA as the sequencing template. The repertoire was sequenced with immunoSEQ multiplex PCR; TCRdb's copy has only in-frame clones and lacks some. The table includes about 270,000 clones, approximately 60% detected once. Regarding treatment: oral pan-JAK inhibitor, 5-10 mg twice daily. The authors sorted CD4+ and CD8+ T cells from PBMCs.

The receptor was derived from a human donor with alopecia areata. Sequenced material: CD4+ T cells sorted from blood, taken between weeks 51 and 52, from a patient treated with tofacitinib. This sequence joins TRBV29-1 and TRBJ2-7, with 8 bases that match TRBD1. CDR3 protein: CSVRGLYEQYF. For the CDR3, the DNA is TGCAGCGTCAGGGGGCTCTACGAGCAGTACTTC.